This T cell receptor (beta chain) was sequenced during a study of cytomegalovirus exposure and HLA in healthy donors (dated by TCRdb to about 2017). At the level of the whole study: In an earlier analysis of 587 of the donors, under 300 Gb of sequence data and roughly 100 million unique TCR beta sequences from roughly 190 million T cells were reported. An early release covering roughly 580 HLA-typed donors comprised roughly 300 gigabases of sequencing data and roughly 86 million unique TCR sequences. Every repertoire in the discovery cohort had been generated on one and the same sequencing platform. Donor age, sex, ethnicity and CMV serostatus were compiled together with the repertoire data. Roughly 5 DR-DQ haplotypes were handled as single units for association and clustering, since linkage in the cohort was strong. Typing coverage differed by locus: A, B, C, DRB1 and DQB1 were typed in roughly 629-630 donors, DQA1 in roughly 500, DPA1 in around 600, and DPB1 in around 440. The study aimed to test whether signatures of past pathogen exposure could be identified by cataloging public T cell receptors. To study patterns of TCR occurrence, a later analysis re-analyzed previously published TCR beta repertoires from several hundred donors and added high-resolution HLA genotyping. A separate validation cohort of roughly 130 different subjects was used in addition to the roughly 640-subject first cohort. On average, roughly 240,000 unique TCR beta nucleotide sequences were sequenced per donor among more than 350 genotyped donors of the cohort, with roughly 19% of those sequences being non-productive. Rather than drawing on any new phenotypic data, the later analysis identified candidate immune exposures from TCR beta sequences and the way those sequences occurred across donors. A later genetic analysis used genome-wide SNP genotypes for about 55% of the 666 donors, treating that subset as a discovery cohort. To predict cytomegalovirus infection status, the study combined high-throughput TCR immunosequencing, statistical association of individual TCRs with disease status, and machine learning. HLA typing covered class I and class II loci at four-digit resolution. Of the roughly 400 genotyped donors, about 80% fell in the genetic ancestry cluster associated with self-reported Caucasian donors. An earlier analysis of several hundred of the donors applied high-throughput TCR beta sequencing to assess whether each TCR beta V gene segment acted as functional or pseudogenic. The study profiled the T cell repertoires of some 610 subjects by immunosequencing and related them to cytomegalovirus serostatus. Study-level results and caveats: A few of the identified cytomegalovirus-associated TCR beta chains were confirmed in vitro to be specific for cytomegalovirus antigens. The 87-base-pair reads could not distinguish some IMGT-functional V segments, including TRBV6-2 and TRBV6-3, so those segments were excluded. In a later analysis, most CMV-associated TCR beta chains were found to appear HLA-restricted, with HLA associations seemingly driven largely by CMV exposure. Roughly uniform sequencing depth across donors was assumed in presence/absence analyses, although this assumption may not hold. In a later genetic analysis, a missense DCLRE1C variant was associated with V-gene and J-gene trimming of TCR beta chains, and the association was replicated in an independent cohort. HLA typing was unavailable for some donors at each locus, so association tests used only the typed subset. In the study, around 160 TCR beta chains were listed as associated with cytomegalovirus. Immune exposure information for the cohort was limited to CMV serostatus. Most TCR sequences were observed very rarely across donors, whereas some public TCRs were present in many individuals. Correlated functional status among segregating V segments might reflect linkage disequilibrium, but an unknown experimental factor could not be ruled out. A cluster of highly shared sequence variants was judged likely to represent a technical artifact of the sequencing pipeline. In a later analysis, the rate of TCR association differed among HLA loci, with DRB1 alleles having the most associated TCRs and HLA-C alleles having the fewest. The cohort was sequenced for TCR beta chains only, and without alpha or paired-chain data the features that could be detected were limited. When HLA alleles, especially DR and DQ, strongly co-occurred, TCR associations were difficult to assign to individual alleles. A further reported finding was that TCR beta sequences accurately predicted the HLA-A and HLA-B alleles for most subjects in the first cohort. According to a later analysis, parvovirus B19, influenza, CMV and Epstein-Barr virus appeared linked to several top co-occurrence clusters. In a later analysis, some 17,000 TCR beta sequences were associated with specific HLA alleles at a false discovery rate of 0.05. A later analysis found that HLA-associated TCR beta chains were more clonally expanded and had lower generation probabilities than equally common non-associated chains. Because counts were too low, 15 to 20 rarely observed V segments, including chromosome 9 orphons, were excluded from the earlier analysis of about 500 of the donors. Cytomegalovirus status was reported to be diagnosed by the classifier with high specificity and sensitivity in both the original and validation cohorts. According to the authors, the approach could potentially be generalized to other disease states and immunological phenotypes. Broadly in line with IMGT annotations, most TCR beta V segments showed up in productive rearrangements about 87% or about 30% of the time in an earlier analysis of under 700 of the donors. A later genetic analysis reported fewer N-insertions in productive TCRs among donors in an Asian-associated ancestry cluster than the roughly 650-donor mean.

The cohort comprised some 700 healthy bone marrow donors. All cohort members were sampled while nominally healthy, although unrecorded immune exposures were likely present. The donor was CMV seronegative and belonged to the group of under 400 seronegative cohort members. Each donor provided a peripheral blood sample, and peripheral blood mononuclear cells were used for TCR beta sequencing. The Qiagen DNeasy Blood Extraction Kit was used to extract genomic DNA from the blood cell samples. About this clone: Its binding antigen is unknown. No quality values exist for individual bases; no much larger clone is one base distant.

Libraries were prepared through the immunoSEQ multiplex PCR assay. For the multiplex PCR, a mixture combining 60 forward primers for TCR Vbeta segments and 13 reverse primers for TCR Jbeta segments was used. The CDR3 region of rearranged TCR beta genes was amplified from genomic DNA with a multiplex PCR assay. Amplified TCR beta libraries were sequenced as 87-base-pair reads on the Illumina HiSeq System. The paper's data handling went like this. Across the roughly 600 repertoires, a later analysis counted approximately 75 million unique TCR beta chains, about 10 million of which were shared by at least two donors. A nearest-neighbor algorithm error-corrected the raw reads and collapsed the reads into unique sequences, merging closely related sequences to remove PCR and sequencing errors. Alignment of CDR3 sequences to IMGT reference sequences was used to assign V, D and J gene segments. For a sequence to be retained, a match of at least six nucleotides was required to both a V gene segment and a J gene segment. Rearrangements were called productive when the CDR3 lacked stop codons and stayed in frame with V and J; all others were non-productive. CDR3 was defined by IMGT convention, running from the second conserved V-encoded cysteine to the conserved J-encoded phenylalanine. The earlier analysis of fewer than 750 of the donors excluded sequences that lacked an unambiguous match to a single V gene segment. In an earlier analysis of some 590 of the donors, a V segment was called functional when productive rearrangements were above 56.7%, and segregating when the standard deviation between donors exceeded 5%. A statistical classification framework was developed to diagnose cytomegalovirus status using the catalog of TCR beta chain sequences. V and J gene assignment, in a later analysis, came from comparing TCR nucleotide sequences with IMGT/GENE-DB human TR gene sequences. A later analysis assigned CDR3 sequences and most-parsimonious VDJ recombination scenarios with the TCRdist pipeline. In a later analysis, each TCR beta chain was defined by its CDR3 amino acid sequence together with its V-gene family, and reads without a unique V-gene family were excluded. As a way to deal with suspected cross-contamination and a sequencing artifact, a later analysis dropped nearly 600 nucleotide sequences that were highly shared and had low generation probability. In a later analysis, a clonal expansion index for each public chain was calculated from normalized within-repertoire ranks of inferred template counts. Generation probabilities in a later analysis came from a VDJ recombination model fitted to out-of-frame rearrangements, and those results were checked against IGoR. Hypergeometric tests were used in a later analysis to score TCR-TCR, TCR-HLA and TCR-CMV co-occurrence, with a repertoire-size bias correction applied to the TCR pairs. To estimate false discovery rates, a later analysis permuted the HLA or CMV assignments 20 times. In a later analysis, co-occurring TCRs were grouped using DBSCAN, with TCRdist sequence similarity added in when clustering inside HLA-allele-positive subsets. Repertoires with fewer than 30,000 or more than 120,000 public chains, plus five repertoires with anomalous nucleotide sharing, were excluded from co-occurrence clustering. The clones in this table, taken by TCRdb from immuneACCESS, are in-frame only. Not every clone is retained; where verified, under half of the shortfall comes from an unresolved V gene, and the cause of the rest is unknown. Clone size and V and J calls were adopted from that table, with D and trimming inferred from the DNA. The table for this sample lists over 150,000 clones; over 60% of them were counted only once. Approximately 4% of the sample goes to the ten largest clones.

V gives up 6 bases and J gives up 7 bases, and the segment between their germline ends measures 15 bases. Sequences LNHDA (CDR1) and SQIVND (CDR2) are obtained from the germline V gene (reference sequence). Including the terminal cysteine and phenylalanine, the CDR3 comprises 14 residues. The sequence is cut down to CDR3 DNA, 42 bases in frame from base 1. The sequencing sample was made of PBMCs. The rearrangement joined TRBV19 to TRBJ1-4; the D gene is perhaps TRBD1, from 5 matching bases. The clonotype was recovered from a woman aged 35 to 49 in good health and CMV-seronegative. The nucleotides are TGTGCCAGTAGCCCTCCAGGGTTCGGTGAAAAACTGTTTTTT. Protein translation: CASSPPGFGEKLFF.